Listed here are 21 T cell receptor beta chains from one sample, sequenced in a study of blood T cell repertoires in COVID-19. TCRdb keeps only in-frame clones here, not all; method: immunoSEQ multiplex PCR. Among around 99,000 clones listed, over 60% were seen once. Sequences were obtained from peripheral blood. The receptors come from a middle-aged man who had recovered from COVID-19.

The V gene is TRBV6-6, the J gene TRBJ1-1; 8 nucleotides match TRBD1. The CDR3 spans 14 residues. With V trimmed by 2 bases and J by 8 bases, 7 bases remained unmatched. Looked up from germline, CDR1 is MNHNY and CDR2 is SVGAGI (reference sequence). CDR3 DNA sequence: TGTGCCAGCAGTTACGTGGGACAGGCGGGAGAAGCTTTCTTT. Translating gives CASSYVGQAGEAFF.

The chain employs TRBV2 and TRBJ2-3; D is possibly TRBD1 (6 bases). Germline V lookup: CDR1 SNHLY, CDR2 FYNNEI. Trimming stripped 4 bases from V and 5 bases from J, with 13 bases between. This CDR3 contains 14 residues. This CDR3 is CASSVVGAGDTQYF. In DNA, the CDR3 is TGTGCCAGCAGTGTAGTGGGGGCGGGAGATACGCAGTATTTT.

This clone was found a few times. The chain combines TRBV28 with TRBJ1-6; no clear D. Germline V gives CDR1 MDHEN, CDR2 SYDVKM. The CDR3 spans 13 residues. The CDR3 reads CASDYSYNSPLHF. CDR3 bases: TGTGCGTCAGACTACTCCTATAATTCACCCCTCCACTTT.

The V gene is TRBV27, the J gene TRBJ2-4; 12 nucleotides match TRBD2. Losses at the gene ends were 5 bases for V and 0 bases for J; bases not matched to a gene: 11. The CDR3 runs to 19 residues. Germline CDR1 MNHEY, CDR2 SMNVEV (reference sequence). In DNA form, the CDR3 reads TGTGCCAGCAGTCCTCTGACTAGCGGGAGCGCCTTAGCCAAAAACATTCAGTACTTC. Its translation is CASSPLTSGSALAKNIQYF.

The chain links TRBV2 to TRBJ2-5; 8 nucleotides align to TRBD1. Trimming removed 7 bases from V and 1 base from J; junction bases left unmatched: 5. The CDR3 extends over 14 amino acids. CDR1 and CDR2 (germline): SNHLY, FYNNEI. For the CDR3, the DNA is TGTGCCAGCAATAGACAGGGGAGCCAAGAGACCCAGTACTTC. Translated: CASNRQGSQETQYF. Filled out from reference TRBV2 and TRBJ2-5, the complete variable domain reads EPEVTQTPSHQVTQMGQEVILRCVPISNHLYFYWYRQILGQKVEFLVSFYNNEISEKSEIFDDQFSVERPDGSNFTLKIRSTKLEDSAMYFCASNRQGSQETQYFGPGTRLLVL.

This rearrangement joins TRBV18 to TRBJ1-5, with D hard to call. The CDR3 extends over 16 amino acids. CDR1 KGHSH and CDR2 LQKENI come from the germline V gene. V shed 2 bases and J shed 4 bases, with 15 bases lying between them. This CDR3 is CASSPTKDSGNQPQHF. For the CDR3, the DNA is TGTGCCAGCTCACCAACGAAGGACTCAGGAAATCAGCCCCAGCATTTT. The full variable domain, with the rest looked up from reference TRBV18 and TRBJ1-5, is NAGVMQNPRHLVRRRGQEARLRCSPMKGHSHVYWYRQLPEEGLKFMVYLQKENIIDESGMPKERFSAEFPKEGPSILRIQQVVRGDSAAYFCASSPTKDSGNQPQHFGDGTRLSIL.

CDR3 sequence (DNA): TGTGCCAGCAGCTTACAGGGTATGGCCTACGAGCAGTACTTC. Residues: CASSLQGMAYEQYF. The V gene is TRBV11-2, the J gene TRBJ2-7; possible D gene TRBD1, 5 bases. Germline loops: CDR1 SGHAT, CDR2 FQNNGV. CDR3 length: 14 residues. V lost 2 bases to trimming and J lost 2 bases, with 10 bases between them.

The chain combines TRBV5-4 with TRBJ1-3; 9 positions agree with TRBD1. The germline CDR1 and CDR2 sequences are SGHNT and YYREEE (reference sequence). Trimming cost V 4 bases and J 4 bases; bases outside gene matches: 3. This CDR3 comprises 14 residues. In DNA form, the CDR3 reads TGTGCCAGCAGCCGGACAGGGGTAGGAAACACCATATATTTT. Amino acid sequence: CASSRTGVGNTIYF.

This chain connects TRBV7-2 to TRBJ2-3, with D tentatively TRBD2 (5 bases). Trimming removed 2 bases from V and 5 bases from J, with 14 bases in between. This CDR3 is 15 amino acids long. Germline-derived CDR1 and CDR2 are SGHTA and FQGNSA. The chain's CDR3 is CASSLSGLTGDTQYF. CDR3 DNA sequence: TGTGCCAGCAGCTTAAGCGGACTCACGGGAGATACGCAGTATTTT. Full variable domain (rest looked up from reference TRBV7-2 and TRBJ2-3): GAGVSQSPSNKVTEKGKDVELRCDPISGHTALYWYRQSLGQGLEFLIYFQGNSAPDKSGLPSDRFSAERTGGSVSTLTIQRTQQEDSAVYLCASSLSGLTGDTQYFGPGTRLTVL.

The V gene is TRBV7-2, the J gene TRBJ2-5; possible D gene TRBD1, 6 bases. Germline CDR1 is SGHTA and CDR2 is FQGNSA. Between the trimmed V and J ends, which lost 1 base and 5 bases, there was a span of 14 bases. CDR3 size: 15 residues. CDR3 region: CASSLDGGAGETQYF. The CDR3 nucleotides are TGTGCCAGCAGCTTAGATGGGGGCGCCGGGGAGACCCAGTACTTC.

The chain links TRBV24-1 to TRBJ1-5, with unresolved D. The germline V gene has CDR1 KGHDR and CDR2 SFDVKD. V was clipped by 4 bases and J by 8 bases, with 14 bases between them. This CDR3 comprises 14 residues. CDR3 amino acids: CATSDPGSWEPQHF. In DNA form, the CDR3 reads TGTGCCACCAGTGACCCGGGGTCCTGGGAGCCCCAGCATTTT.

This rearrangement joins TRBV30 to TRBJ1-4; 10 nucleotides agree with TRBD1. CDR1 is GTSNPN, CDR2 SVGIG, per germline (reference sequence). With V trimmed by 0 bases and J by 17 bases, 3 bases remained unmatched. There are 11 residues in the CDR3. The CDR3 DNA reads as TGTGCCTGGAGTGTAGGGGACAGGGGCTTTTTT. The encoded protein is CAWSVGDRGFF. Using reference TRBV30 and TRBJ1-4 for the parts outside the CDR3, the full variable domain is SQTIHQWPATLVQPVGSPLSLECTVEGTSNPNLYWYRQAAGRGLQLLFYSVGIGQISSEVPQNLSASRPQDRQFILSSKKLLLSDSGFYLCAWSVGDRGFFGSGTQLSVL.

This sequence joins TRBV27 and TRBJ2-2; a weak D match, TRBD1 (5 bases). The CDR3 covers 15 residues. V was shortened by 6 bases and J by 3 bases, with 14 bases between the two germline ends. The germline CDR1 and CDR2 sequences are MNHEY and SMNVEV (reference sequence). For the CDR3, the DNA is TGTGCCAGCAGCCCTACGGCCAGGGACACCGGGGAGCTGTTTTTT. It encodes CASSPTARDTGELFF.

The gene calls are TRBV19 and TRBJ1-4, with D unclear. Trimming removed 8 bases from V and 0 bases from J, with 13 bases in between. Germline V gives CDR1 LNHDA, CDR2 SQIVND (reference sequence). This CDR3 is built from 15 residues. The DNA of the CDR3 is TGTGCCAGTTCAACCACATGGTCAACTAATGAAAAACTGTTTTTT. Protein sequence: CASSTTWSTNEKLFF. The full variable domain, in which reference TRBV19 and TRBJ1-4 provide the parts outside the CDR3, is DGGITQSPKYLFRKEGQNVTLSCEQNLNHDAMYWYRQDPGQGLRLIYYSQIVNDFQKGDIAEGYSVSREKKESFPLTVTSAQKNPTAFYLCASSTTWSTNEKLFFGSGTQLSVL.

The chain recombines TRBV6-6 with TRBJ1-2; TRBD1 might be the D (5 bases). CDR1 is MNHNY and CDR2 is SVGAGI in the germline V gene (reference sequence). Trimming pared 5 bases from V and 3 bases from J, leaving 16 bases between. The CDR3 loop spans 15 amino acids. CDR3 sequence reads: CASSGGSEGYYGYTF. CDR3 nucleotides: TGTGCCAGCAGTGGGGGGTCGGAGGGCTACTATGGCTACACCTTC.

The chain links TRBV5-1 to TRBJ1-5; 9 nucleotides agree with TRBD1. The CDR3 has 16 amino acids. Looked up from germline, CDR1 is SGHRS and CDR2 is YFSETQ. V was pared by 2 bases and J by 5 bases, with 8 bases of the junction left unmatched. DNA of the CDR3: TGCGCCAGCAGCTTAACCTCGGGACAGGGATATCAGCCCCAGCATTTT. Its protein is CASSLTSGQGYQPQHF.

The V and J genes are TRBV7-9 and TRBJ2-6, with D unclear. Trimming took 3 bases from V and 1 from J, leaving 7 bases between them. The CDR3 has 15 residues. Germline V gene data show CDR1 as SEHNR and CDR2 as FQNEAQ (reference sequence). This CDR3 is CASSLEISGANVLTF. The CDR3 nucleotides read TGTGCCAGCAGCTTGGAGATTTCTGGGGCCAACGTCCTGACTTTC.

The chain links TRBV24-1 to TRBJ2-3, with TRBD1 matching over 9 bases. This CDR3 is 15 amino acids long. Germline V gives CDR1 KGHDR, CDR2 SFDVKD. J gave up 5 bases and V 4 bases, and 6 bases lay outside the gene matches. CDR3 in amino acids: CATSEGTGKRDTQYF. CDR3 nucleotides: TGTGCCACCAGTGAAGGGACAGGGAAAAGAGATACGCAGTATTTT.

V gene TRBV9 combines with J gene TRBJ1-6; no clear D. The CDR3 has 14 amino acids. V was clipped by 4 bases and J by 4 bases, with 9 bases between them. Germline CDR1 SGDLS, CDR2 YYNGEE. CDR3 region: CASSSSSYNSPLHF. CDR3 DNA sequence: TGTGCCAGCAGCTCGAGTTCGTATAATTCACCCCTCCACTTT.

The rearrangement uses TRBV7-8 and TRBJ2-6; D remains unclear. Germline V gene lookup returns CDR1 SGHVS and CDR2 FQNEAQ. The V gene lost 4 bases and the J gene lost 1 base, with 5 bases spanning the gap. CDR3 size: 14 residues. CDR3 DNA: TGTGCCAGCAGCTACCGGTCTGGGGCCAACGTCCTGACTTTC. This codes for CASSYRSGANVLTF.

V gene TRBV7-2 combines with J gene TRBJ1-1; the D is unclear. Germline CDR1 SGHTA, CDR2 FQGNSA. Trimming pared 0 bases from V and 8 bases from J, leaving 10 bases between. The CDR3 loop spans 13 amino acids. Here the CDR3 DNA reads TGTGCCAGCAGCTTAGCTGAGTATACCGAAGCTTTCTTT. Amino acid sequence: CASSLAEYTEAFF.